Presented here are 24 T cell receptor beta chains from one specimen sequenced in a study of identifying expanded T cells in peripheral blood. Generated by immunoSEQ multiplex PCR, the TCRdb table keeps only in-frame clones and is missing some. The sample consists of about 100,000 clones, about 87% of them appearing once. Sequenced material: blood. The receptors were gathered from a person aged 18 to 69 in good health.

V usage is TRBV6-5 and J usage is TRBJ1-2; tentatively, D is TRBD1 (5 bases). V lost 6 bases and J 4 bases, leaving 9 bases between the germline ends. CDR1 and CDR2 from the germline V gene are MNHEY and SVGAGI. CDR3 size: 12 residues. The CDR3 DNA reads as TGTGCCAGCAGGGGGGTGGGCTATGGCTACACCTTC. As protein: CASRGVGYGYTF.

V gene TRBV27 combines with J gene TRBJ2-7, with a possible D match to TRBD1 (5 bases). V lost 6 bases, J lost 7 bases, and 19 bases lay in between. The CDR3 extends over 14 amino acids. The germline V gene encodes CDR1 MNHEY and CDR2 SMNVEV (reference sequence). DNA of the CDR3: TGTGCCAGCAGCCCTTTAGAAGGGGATGGAGAGCAGTACTTC. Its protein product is CASSPLEGDGEQYF.

The CDR3 reads CASSLPGDSRSDQYF. The CDR3, as DNA: TGCGCCAGCAGCTTGCCCGGGGACAGTCGTTCGGATCAGTATTTT. The chain is built from TRBV5-1 and TRBJ2-3; 7 bases line up with TRBD1. Germline CDR1 is SGHRS and CDR2 is YFSETQ. Trimming removed 1 base from V and 12 bases from J; junction bases left unmatched: 14. This CDR3 is 15 amino acids long.

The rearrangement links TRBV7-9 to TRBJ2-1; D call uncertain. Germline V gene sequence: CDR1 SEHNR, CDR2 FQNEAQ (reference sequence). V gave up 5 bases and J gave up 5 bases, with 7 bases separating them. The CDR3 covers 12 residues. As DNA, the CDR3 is TGTGCCAGCAGCCCTCAAGACAATGAGCAGTTCTTC. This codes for CASSPQDNEQFF.

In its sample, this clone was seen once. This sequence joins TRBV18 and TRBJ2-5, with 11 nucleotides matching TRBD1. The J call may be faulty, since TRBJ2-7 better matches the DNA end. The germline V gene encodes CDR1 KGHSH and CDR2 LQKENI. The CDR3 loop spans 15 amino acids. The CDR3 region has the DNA TGTGCCAGCTCCTACACCGGGACAGGGGGGAACGAGCAGTACTTC. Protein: CASSYTGTGGNEQYF.

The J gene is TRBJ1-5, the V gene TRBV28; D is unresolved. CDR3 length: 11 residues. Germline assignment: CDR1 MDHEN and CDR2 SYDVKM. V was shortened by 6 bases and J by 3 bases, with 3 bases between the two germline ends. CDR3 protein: CASSYNQPQHF. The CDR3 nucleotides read TGTGCCAGCAGCTACAATCAGCCCCAGCATTTT.

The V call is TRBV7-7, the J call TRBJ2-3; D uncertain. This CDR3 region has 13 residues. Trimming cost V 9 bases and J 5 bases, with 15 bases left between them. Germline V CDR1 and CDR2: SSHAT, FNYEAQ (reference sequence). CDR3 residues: CARRGKAIDTQYF. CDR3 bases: TGTGCCAGAAGAGGAAAGGCCATAGATACGCAGTATTTT.

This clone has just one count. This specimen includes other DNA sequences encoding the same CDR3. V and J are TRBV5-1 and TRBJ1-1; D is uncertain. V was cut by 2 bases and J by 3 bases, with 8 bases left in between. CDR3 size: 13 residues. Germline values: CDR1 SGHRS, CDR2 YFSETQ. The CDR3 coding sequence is TGCGCCAGCAGCTTAAAGGGCGACACTGAAGCTTTCTTT. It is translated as CASSLKGDTEAFF.

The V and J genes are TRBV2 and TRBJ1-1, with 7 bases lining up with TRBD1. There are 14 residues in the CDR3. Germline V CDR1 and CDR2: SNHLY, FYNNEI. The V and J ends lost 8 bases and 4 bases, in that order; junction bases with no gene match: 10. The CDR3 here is CASCPRTGVTEAFF. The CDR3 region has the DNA TGTGCCAGCTGCCCCAGAACAGGGGTCACTGAAGCTTTCTTT.

The CDR3 spells CASDKTSNQPQHF. The DNA of the CDR3 is TGTGCCAGCGATAAAACGAGCAATCAGCCCCAGCATTTT. The chain links TRBV19 to TRBJ1-5; D is uncertain. V lost 9 bases, J lost 1 base, and 10 bases lay in between. This CDR3 is 13 amino acids long. Germline V gene sequence: CDR1 LNHDA, CDR2 SQIVND (reference sequence).

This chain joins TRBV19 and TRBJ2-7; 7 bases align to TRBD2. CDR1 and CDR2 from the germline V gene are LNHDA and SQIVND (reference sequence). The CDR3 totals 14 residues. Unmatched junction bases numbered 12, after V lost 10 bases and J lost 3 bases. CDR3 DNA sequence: TGTGCCACACACTCAGCGGGAAAACGCTACGAGCAGTACTTC. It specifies CATHSAGKRYEQYF.

The DNA of the CDR3 is TGTGCCATCAGTGCGGTTGGGTCGGACGGGGGCAATCAGCCCCAGCATTTT. Protein product: CAISAVGSDGGNQPQHF. V usage is TRBV10-3 and J usage is TRBJ1-5; D remains ambiguous. The CDR3 has 17 residues. Trimming removed 4 bases at V and 2 bases at J, with 18 bases between. The germline V gene has CDR1 ENHRY and CDR2 SYGVKD.

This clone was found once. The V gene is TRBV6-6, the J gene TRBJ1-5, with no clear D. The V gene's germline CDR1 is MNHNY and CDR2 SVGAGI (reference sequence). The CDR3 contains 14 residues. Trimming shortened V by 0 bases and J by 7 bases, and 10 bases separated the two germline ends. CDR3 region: CASSYSNLGQPQHF. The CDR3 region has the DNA TGTGCCAGCAGTTACTCGAATCTGGGGCAGCCCCAGCATTTT.

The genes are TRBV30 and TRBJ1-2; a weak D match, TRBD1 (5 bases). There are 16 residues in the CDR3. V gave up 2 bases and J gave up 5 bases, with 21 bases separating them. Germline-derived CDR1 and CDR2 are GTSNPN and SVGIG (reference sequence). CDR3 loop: CAWSPSRTLPPYGYTF. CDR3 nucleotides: TGTGCCTGGAGTCCATCCCGGACACTACCTCCGTATGGCTACACCTTC.

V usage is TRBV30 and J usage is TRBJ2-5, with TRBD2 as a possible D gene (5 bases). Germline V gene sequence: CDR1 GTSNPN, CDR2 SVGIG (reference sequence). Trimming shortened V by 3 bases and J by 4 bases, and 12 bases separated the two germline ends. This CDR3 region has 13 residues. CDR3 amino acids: CAWRAGEGETQYF. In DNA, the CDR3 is TGTGCCTGGAGGGCAGGTGAGGGAGAGACCCAGTACTTC.

The DNA for the CDR3 is TGTGCCAGCAGTTTATGGCCCTCTCCCGGAATCCACGAGCAGTACTTC. This sequence encodes CASSLWPSPGIHEQYF. The genes are TRBV27 and TRBJ2-7; no definite D call. Germline lookup yields CDR1 MNHEY and CDR2 SMNVEV (reference sequence). V dropped 1 base and J dropped 5 bases, with 18 bases sitting between them. The CDR3 has 16 residues.

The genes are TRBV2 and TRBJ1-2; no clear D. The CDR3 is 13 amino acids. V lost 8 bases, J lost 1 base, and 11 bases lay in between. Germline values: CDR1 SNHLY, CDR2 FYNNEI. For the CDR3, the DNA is TGTGCCAGCGTGGCAGACGATAACTATGGCTACACCTTC. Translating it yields CASVADDNYGYTF. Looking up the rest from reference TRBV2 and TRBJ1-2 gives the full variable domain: EPEVTQTPSHQVTQMGQEVILRCVPISNHLYFYWYRQILGQKVEFLVSFYNNEISEKSEIFDDQFSVERPDGSNFTLKIRSTKLEDSAMYFCASVADDNYGYTFGSGTRLTVV.

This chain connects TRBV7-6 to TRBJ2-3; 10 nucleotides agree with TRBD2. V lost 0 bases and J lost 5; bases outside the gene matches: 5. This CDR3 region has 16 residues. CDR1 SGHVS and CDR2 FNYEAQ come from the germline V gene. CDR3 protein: CASSLALAGGLDTQYF. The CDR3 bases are TGTGCCAGCAGCTTAGCTTTAGCGGGGGGTTTAGATACGCAGTATTTT.

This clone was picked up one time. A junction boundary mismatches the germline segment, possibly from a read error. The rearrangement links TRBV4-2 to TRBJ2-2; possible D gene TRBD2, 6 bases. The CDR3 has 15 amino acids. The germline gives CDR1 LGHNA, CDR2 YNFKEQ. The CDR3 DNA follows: TGTGCCAGCAGCCCCAGGTTTTTGGATCACGGGGGGCTGTTTTTT. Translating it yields CASSPRFLDHGGLFF.

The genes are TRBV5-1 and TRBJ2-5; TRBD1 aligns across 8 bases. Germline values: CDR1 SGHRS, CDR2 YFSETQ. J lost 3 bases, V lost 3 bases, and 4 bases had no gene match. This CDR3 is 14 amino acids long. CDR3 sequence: CASSSRGLEETQYF. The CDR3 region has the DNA TGCGCCAGCAGCTCCAGGGGGCTGGAAGAGACCCAGTACTTC.

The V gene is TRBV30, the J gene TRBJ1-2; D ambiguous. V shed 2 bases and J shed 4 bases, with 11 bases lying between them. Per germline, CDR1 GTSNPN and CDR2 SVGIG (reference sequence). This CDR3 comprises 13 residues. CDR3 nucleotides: TGTGCCTGGAGTTTAGGGATGTCCTATGGCTACACCTTC. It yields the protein CAWSLGMSYGYTF.

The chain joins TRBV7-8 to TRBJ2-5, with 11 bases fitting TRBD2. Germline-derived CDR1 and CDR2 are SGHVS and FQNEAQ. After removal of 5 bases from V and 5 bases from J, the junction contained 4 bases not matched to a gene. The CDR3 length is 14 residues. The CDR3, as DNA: TGTGCCAGCAGCCCGCGGACTAGCGGGGAGACCCAGTACTTC. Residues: CASSPRTSGETQYF.

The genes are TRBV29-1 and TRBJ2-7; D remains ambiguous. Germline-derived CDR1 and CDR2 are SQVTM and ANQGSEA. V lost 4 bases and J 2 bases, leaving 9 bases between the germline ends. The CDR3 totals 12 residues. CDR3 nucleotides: TGCAGCGTTGTGGGGTCTACCTACGAGCAGTACTTC. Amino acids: CSVVGSTYEQYF.

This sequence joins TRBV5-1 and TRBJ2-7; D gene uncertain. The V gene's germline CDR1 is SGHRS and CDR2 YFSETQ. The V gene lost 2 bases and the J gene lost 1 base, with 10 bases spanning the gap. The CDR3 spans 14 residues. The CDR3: CASSLSDLSYEQYF. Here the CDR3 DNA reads TGCGCCAGCAGCTTAAGTGATCTTTCCTACGAGCAGTACTTC. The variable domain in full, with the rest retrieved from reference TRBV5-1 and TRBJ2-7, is KAGVTQTPRYLIKTRGQQVTLSCSPISGHRSVSWYQQTPGQGLQFLFEYFSETQRNKGNFPGRFSGRQFSNSRSEMNVSTLELGDSALYLCASSLSDLSYEQYFGPGTRLTVT.